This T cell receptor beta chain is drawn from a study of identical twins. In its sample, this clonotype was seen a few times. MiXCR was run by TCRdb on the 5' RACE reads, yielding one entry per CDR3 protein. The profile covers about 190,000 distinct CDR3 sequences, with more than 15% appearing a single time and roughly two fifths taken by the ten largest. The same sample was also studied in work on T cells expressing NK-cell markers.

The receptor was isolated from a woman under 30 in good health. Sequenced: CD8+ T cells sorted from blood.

In DNA form, the CDR3 reads TGTGCCAGCAGCTTAGGCGCGGGACTAGCGGGAGCTTTAGGAGTCAATGAGCAGTTCTTC. It is translated as CASSLGAGLAGALGVNEQFF. V is TRBV7-6 and J is TRBJ2-1, with 14 bases matching TRBD2. The V and J ends lost 1 base and 6 bases, in that order; junction bases with no gene match: 14. CDR1 and CDR2 from the germline V gene are SGHVS and FNYEAQ. The CDR3 consists of 20 residues.